This record concerns one TCR beta chain sequence. Its specificity is not known. The CDR3 has 16 amino acids. Germline V lookup: CDR1 SGHTA, CDR2 FQGNSA. V was trimmed by 1 base and J by 3 bases, leaving 16 bases between them. The protocol was immunoSEQ multiplex PCR, while the TCRdb copy is restricted to in-frame clones and leaves out a portion. This sample yields about 710,000 clones, of which 55% to 75% are seen a single time; about 1.8% belongs to the top ten. The study drew its donors from healthy HIV-negative adults without recent acute infections or vaccinations. Memory CD4+ cells were the fraction left after CD45RA+ naive selection. This specimen comes from a study of shared clonotypes between healthy human individuals. Study information: The plates for each donor numbered three CD4 naive, three CD4 memory, two CD8 naive and one CD8 memory.

Study-wide points: Non-shared clonotypes had lower generation probabilities than those shared by all four donors.

The sequencing input was memory CD4+ T cells sorted from blood. The subset is: CD45RA-negative fraction. The rearrangement joins TRBV7-2 to TRBJ2-7, with D possibly matching TRBD2 (5 bases). The TCR was taken from a woman aged 30 to 39 in good health. The CDR3 DNA reads TGTGCCAGCAGCTTAGGAGGTGGGAGAATACTCTACGAGCAGTACTTC. It specifies CASSLGGGRILYEQYF. Using reference TRBV7-2 and TRBJ2-7 for the parts outside the CDR3, the full variable domain is GAGVSQSPSNKVTEKGKDVELRCDPISGHTALYWYRQSLGQGLEFLIYFQGNSAPDKSGLPSDRFSAERTGGSVSTLTIQRTQQEDSAVYLCASSLGGGRILYEQYFGPGTRLTVT.